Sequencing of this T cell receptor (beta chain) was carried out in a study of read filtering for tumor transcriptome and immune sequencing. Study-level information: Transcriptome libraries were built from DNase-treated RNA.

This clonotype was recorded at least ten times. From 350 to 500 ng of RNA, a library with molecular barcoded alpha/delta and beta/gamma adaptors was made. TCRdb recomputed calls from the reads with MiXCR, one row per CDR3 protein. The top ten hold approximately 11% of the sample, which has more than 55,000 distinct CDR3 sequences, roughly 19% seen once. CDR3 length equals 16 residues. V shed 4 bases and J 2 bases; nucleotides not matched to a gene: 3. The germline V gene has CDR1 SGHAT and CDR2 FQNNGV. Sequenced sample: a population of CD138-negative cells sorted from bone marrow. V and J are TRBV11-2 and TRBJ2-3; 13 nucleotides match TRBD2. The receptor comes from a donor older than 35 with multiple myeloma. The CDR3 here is CASSSGLAGFTDTQYF. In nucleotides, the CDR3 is TGTGCCAGCAGCTCGGGACTAGCGGGATTCACAGATACGCAGTATTTT.